Here is one T cell receptor beta chain with its context. Its antigen is unidentified. This entry belongs to a study of T cell responses to AZD1222 COVID-19 vaccine. Study-wide results and limits: Donor demographics were predominantly white British with a female majority; clonal diversity may be underestimated. Targeting of unmutated variant regions was reportedly seen in nearly half of spike-specific TCRs. Repertoires were obtained solely post-peak T cell response. Spike was spanned by vaccine-associated CD4 TCRs, with dominance at 160-218 and 743-854.

Method: immunoSEQ multiplex PCR; TCRdb's copy keeps in-frame clones and lacks some. Among 87,000 or so clones listed, around 89% were seen once. Source: peripheral blood, taken on day 0 of AZD1222 vaccination. The receptor was isolated from an adult in good health.

The CDR3 region has the DNA TGTGCCAGCAGCCTCGGGGCTAGCGGGGGCAATGAGCAGTTCTTC. As protein: CASSLGASGGNEQFF. The J gene is TRBJ2-1, the V gene TRBV7-2; TRBD2 matches 10 bases. V was pared by 5 bases and J by 6 bases, with 7 bases of the junction left unmatched. The germline CDR1 and CDR2 sequences are SGHTA and FQGNSA. The CDR3 contains 15 residues.